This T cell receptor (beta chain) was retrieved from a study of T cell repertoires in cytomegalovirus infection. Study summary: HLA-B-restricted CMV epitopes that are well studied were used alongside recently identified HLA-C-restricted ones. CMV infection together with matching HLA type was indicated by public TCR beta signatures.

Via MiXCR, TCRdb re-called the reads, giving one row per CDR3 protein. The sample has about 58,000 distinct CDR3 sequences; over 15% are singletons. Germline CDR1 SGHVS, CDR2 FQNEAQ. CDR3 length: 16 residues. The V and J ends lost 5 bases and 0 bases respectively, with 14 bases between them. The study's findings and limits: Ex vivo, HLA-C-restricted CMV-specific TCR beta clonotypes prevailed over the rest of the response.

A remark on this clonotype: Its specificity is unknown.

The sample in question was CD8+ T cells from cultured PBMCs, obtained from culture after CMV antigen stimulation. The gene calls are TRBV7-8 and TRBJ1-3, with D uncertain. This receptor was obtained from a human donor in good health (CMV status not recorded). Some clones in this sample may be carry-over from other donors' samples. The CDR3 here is CASSPYEDPSGNTIYF. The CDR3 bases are TGTGCCAGCAGCCCCTACGAAGACCCCTCTGGAAACACCATATATTTT.